Listed below are T cell receptor beta chains from one sample, sequenced in a study of metastatic and nonmetastatic thyroid tumors. TCRdb reanalyzed the PCR reads with MiXCR. The table has about 64,000 clones, 4% to 4.5% seen once. Sequenced: blood. These receptors were collected from a female donor with papillary thyroid cancer or a benign thyroid nodule (not recorded which). Some clones in this sample may be carry-over from other donors' samples. CDR3s include the opening cysteine and the closing phenylalanine or tryptophan. Each record gives: V gene, D gene, clone size, J gene, CDR3 protein, CDR3 DNA. D genes are given only for firm matches. Expanded clones are given a class, and other clones once, few, many or no size at all.

V gene: TRBV27; D gene: TRBD1; clone size: NA; J gene: TRBJ2-7; CDR3 protein: CASSYGTGISYEQYF; CDR3 DNA: TGTGCCAGCAGCTATGGGACAGGGATCTCCTACGAGCAGTACTTC
V gene: TRBV20-1; D gene: NA; clone size: many; J gene: TRBJ2-5; CDR3 protein: CSGRVLETQYF; CDR3 DNA: TGCAGTGGCCGAGTACTAGAGACCCAGTACTTC
V gene: TRBV20-1; D gene: NA; clone size: few; J gene: TRBJ1-1; CDR3 protein: CSARGALTDSNTEAFF; CDR3 DNA: TGCAGTGCTAGAGGGGCCCTGACGGATTCGAACACTGAAGCTTTCTTT
V gene: TRBV6-1; D gene: NA; clone size: NA; J gene: TRBJ2-7; CDR3 protein: CASRTGGNFYEQYF; CDR3 DNA: TGTGCCAGCAGGACAGGTGGGAACTTCTACGAGCAGTACTTC
V gene: TRBV14; D gene: NA; clone size: many; J gene: TRBJ1-2; CDR3 protein: CASSQGYRYGYTF; CDR3 DNA: TGTGCCAGCAGCCAAGGGTACAGATATGGCTACACCTTC
V gene: TRBV19; D gene: TRBD1; clone size: many; J gene: TRBJ2-3; CDR3 protein: CASSKPGQGSDTQYF; CDR3 DNA: TGTGCCAGTAGTAAACCGGGACAGGGTTCAGATACGCAGTATTTT
V gene: TRBV4-2; D gene: TRBD1; clone size: many; J gene: TRBJ2-3; CDR3 protein: CASSQLDRDTDTQYF; CDR3 DNA: TGTGCCAGCAGCCAGCTGGACAGGGACACAGATACGCAGTATTTT
V gene: TRBV28; D gene: NA; clone size: many; J gene: TRBJ1-1; CDR3 protein: CASSSIPSGGGMNTEAFF; CDR3 DNA: TGTGCCAGCAGTTCCATTCCCTCGGGGGGGGGCATGAACACTGAAGCTTTCTTT
V gene: TRBV5-5; D gene: TRBD1; clone size: many; J gene: TRBJ2-3; CDR3 protein: CASSSKTGQGADTQYF; CDR3 DNA: TGTGCCAGCAGCTCCAAAACCGGACAGGGGGCTGATACGCAGTATTTT
V gene: TRBV19; D gene: NA; clone size: many; J gene: TRBJ2-4; CDR3 protein: CASSLSGGARSGAKNIQYF; CDR3 DNA: TGTGCCAGTAGTCTTTCGGGGGGCGCCCGATCCGGAGCCAAAAACATTCAGTACTTC
V gene: TRBV19; D gene: NA; clone size: NA; J gene: TRBJ2-1; CDR3 protein: CASSITPTNTHEQFF; CDR3 DNA: TGTGCCAGTAGTATAACGCCGACCAATACTCATGAGCAGTTCTTC
V gene: TRBV6-1; D gene: TRBD1; clone size: NA; J gene: TRBJ1-2; CDR3 protein: CASSPLGQFNYGYTF; CDR3 DNA: TGTGCCAGCAGTCCTCTGGGACAGTTCAACTATGGCTACACCTTC
V gene: TRBV2; D gene: TRBD1; clone size: many; J gene: TRBJ2-7; CDR3 protein: CASKGTGDSGWGYEQYF; CDR3 DNA: TGTGCCAGCAAAGGGACAGGGGATTCAGGTTGGGGTTACGAGCAGTACTTC
V gene: TRBV12-3/TRBV12-4; D gene: NA; clone size: NA; J gene: TRBJ1-1; CDR3 protein: CASRSDRIMDTEAFF; CDR3 DNA: TGTGCCAGCAGAAGTGACAGGATTATGGACACTGAAGCTTTCTTT
V gene: TRBV28; D gene: NA; clone size: many; J gene: TRBJ2-4; CDR3 protein: CASSPRTALAKNIQYF; CDR3 DNA: TGTGCCAGCAGTCCCCGGACGGCACTAGCCAAAAACATTCAGTACTTC